The present T cell receptor beta chain was sequenced within a study of cytomegalovirus exposure and HLA in healthy donors. The CDR3 has 13 residues. Germline-derived CDR1 and CDR2 are LGHNA and YSLEER. The V end lost 7 bases, the J end lost 1 base, and 10 bases lay between the germline ends. PCR used 60 Vbeta primers and 13 Jbeta primers. Some clones are missing from TCRdb's copy, which holds only in-frame ones; the method was immunoSEQ multiplex PCR. The sample includes tens of thousands of clones, about 72% of them seen just once. In its sample, this clone was seen once. The gene calls are TRBV4-3 and TRBJ1-1, with D uncertain. Source material: PBMCs. The sequence came from a man aged 30 to 39 in good health and CMV-seronegative. The CDR3: CASTREGNTEAFF. The CDR3, as DNA: TGCGCCAGCACCCGGGAGGGGAACACTGAAGCTTTCTTT.